This is a list of T cell receptor beta chains from one sample in a study of blood T cell repertoires in COVID-19. Clones were read by immunoSEQ multiplex PCR, and TCRdb kept only the in-frame ones, dropping some. The data contain about 120,000 clones, around 89% of them singletons. The specimen was peripheral blood. These receptors all stem from a human donor with acute or convalescent COVID-19. The donor label of this sample is uncertain. CDR3s include the opening cysteine and the closing phenylalanine or tryptophan. D genes are given only for firm matches. The listing skips clone size in some rows; elsewhere it reads once, few, many or a size class.

j_call d_call clone_size v_call cdr3_nt cdr3_aa
TRBJ2-7 . . TRBV9 TGTGCCAGCAGCCTCGGGGACTGGTCTTACGAGCAGTACTTC CASSLGDWSYEQYF
TRBJ2-6 TRBD1 . TRBV5-5 TGTGCCAGCAGTTCGACCCCGGGACAGGGATATTCTGGGGCCAACGTCCTGACTTTC CASSSTPGQGYSGANVLTF
TRBJ2-7 TRBD1 . TRBV7-6 TGTGCCAGCAGCCAAAGTCAGGACAGGCTCTTCGAGCAGTACTTC CASSQSQDRLFEQYF
TRBJ2-7 TRBD2 . TRBV7-2 TGTGCCTCCAGTTTAGCGGGACTGGACTCCTACGAGCAGTACTTC CASSLAGLDSYEQYF
TRBJ2-1 TRBD2 . TRBV30 TGTGCCTGGAGTAGGGAACTAGCGGGGGAGCAGTTCTTC CAWSRELAGEQFF
TRBJ1-1 . . TRBV25-1 TGTGCCAGCAGTGACCCAGGGCAGGGCCTCCTAAAAGCTTTCTTT CASSDPGQGLLKAFF
TRBJ2-4 TRBD1 few TRBV19 TGTGCCAGTAGTTTTACAGGGGCAGCCAAAAACATTCAGTACTTC CASSFTGAAKNIQYF
TRBJ2-7 . . TRBV28 TGTGCCAGCAGTTTTTATGGGGGGTACGAGCAGTACTTC CASSFYGGYEQYF
TRBJ1-3 . . TRBV5-1 TGCGCCAGCAGCTCCGACCAGGGGAACACCATATATTTT CASSSDQGNTIYF
TRBJ2-7 . . TRBV28 TGTGCCAGTCGAGGGGGGGCAGGGGTCCACGAGCAGTACTTC CASRGGAGVHEQYF
TRBJ2-7 TRBD1 . TRBV6-5 TGTGCCAGCAGCACTTGGACAGGGACTTACGAGCAGTACTTC CASSTWTGTYEQYF
TRBJ2-1 . . TRBV29-1 TGCAGCGTTGAAGAGAATAGCCCTGAGCAGTTCTTC CSVEENSPEQFF
TRBJ1-2 TRBD1 . TRBV5-1 TGCGCCAGCAGCGGGGCCCGACAGGGATTGGCAAATGGCTACACCTTC CASSGARQGLANGYTF
TRBJ2-7 . . TRBV6-5 TGTGCCAGCAGTTACGCCTCGAGCTCCTACGAGCAGTACTTC CASSYASSSYEQYF
TRBJ1-3 . . TRBV11-2 TGTGCCAGCAGCTCCACAGGGTCACACAACACCATATATTTT CASSSTGSHNTIYF
TRBJ2-4 TRBD1 . TRBV25-1 TGTGCCAGCAGCCCCGAAGGACAGGGGGGAATTCAAAACATTCAGTACTTC CASSPEGQGGIQNIQYF
TRBJ1-6 TRBD1 . TRBV14 TGTGCCAGCAGCCTGAGACAGGGCCCTAATTCACCCCTCCACTTT CASSLRQGPNSPLHF
TRBJ1-4 . once TRBV14 TGTGCCAGCAGTCAGGGTTGGGCTAATGAAAAACTGTTTTTT CASSQGWANEKLFF
TRBJ1-4 . . TRBV19 TGTGCCAGTACCCAACAGTCGGGGGGGGAAAAACTGTTTTTT CASTQQSGGEKLFF
TRBJ1-1 TRBD1 . TRBV11-2 TGTGCCAGCAGCTTGGGGACAGGAGTTATGAACACTGAAGCTTTCTTT CASSLGTGVMNTEAFF
TRBJ1-1 TRBD1 . TRBV7-9 TGTGCCAGCAGCGCCCCGGGACAGGGGTACACTGAAGCTTTCTTT CASSAPGQGYTEAFF
TRBJ2-3 TRBD1 . TRBV7-7 TGTGCCAGCAGCCCAGGGACAGGGGTCCTCACAGATACGCAGTATTTT CASSPGTGVLTDTQYF
TRBJ2-1 TRBD1 . TRBV27 TGTGCCAGCAGTTACCGGGACAGCTCCTACAATGAGCAGTTCTTC CASSYRDSSYNEQFF
TRBJ2-3 TRBD2 . TRBV18 TGTGCCAGCTCACCGCGACTAGCGGGAACAGATACGCAGTATTTT CASSPRLAGTDTQYF
TRBJ1-2 . . TRBV6-1 TGTGCCAGCAGGGACAGTTTCGGCTACACCTTC CASRDSFGYTF
TRBJ2-5 . . TRBV5-1 TGCGCCAGCAGCTTGGCAAGTGAGGGGAGGGAGACCCAGTACTTC CASSLASEGRETQYF
TRBJ1-2 TRBD1 . TRBV19 TGTGCCAGTAACCACGACAGGGGGCAATCCTATGGCTACACCTTC CASNHDRGQSYGYTF
TRBJ1-2 . . TRBV11-3 TGTGCCAGCAGCTTAGGAGCAGGGTGGGCTGGCTATGGCTACACCTTC CASSLGAGWAGYGYTF
TRBJ2-5 TRBD2 . TRBV6-5 TGTGCCAGCAGTCCTTTGACTAGCGGGGAAGAGACCCAGTACTTC CASSPLTSGEETQYF
TRBJ2-5 . . TRBV7-9 TGTGCCAGCAGCACCAGGATAGAGACCCAGTACTTC CASSTRIETQYF
TRBJ2-5 . . TRBV7-9 TGTGCCAGCAGCTGGACCGTGGCCAGGGTTGGGGAGACCCAGTACTTC CASSWTVARVGETQYF
TRBJ2-3 TRBD2 . TRBV19 TGTGCCAGTAGTATGGCTAGCGGAAGCACAGATACGCAGTATTTT CASSMASGSTDTQYF
TRBJ2-7 . . TRBV27 TGTGCCAGCAGTTTTGACAACTCCTACGAGCAGTACTTC CASSFDNSYEQYF
TRBJ2-1 TRBD1 once TRBV6-1 TGTGCCAGCAGTCCTACAGGGGTTTTTGGTAATGAGCAGTTCTTC CASSPTGVFGNEQFF
TRBJ1-2 . . TRBV6-5 TGTGCCAGCAGTTACTCGAGTAGCCGGACTTATGGCTACACCTTC CASSYSSSRTYGYTF
TRBJ1-5 TRBD1 . TRBV10-3 TGTGCCATCAGGGCCGGGACAGGGTCTCAGCCCCAGCATTTT CAIRAGTGSQPQHF
TRBJ1-1 . . TRBV3-1/TRBV3-2 TGTGCCAGCAGCCAAGATCGGGTCACTGAAGCTTTCTTT CASSQDRVTEAFF
TRBJ2-7 TRBD1 . TRBV28 TGTGCCAGCAGTATACCCGGGACAGCGTTAGGCTACGAGCAGTACTTC CASSIPGTALGYEQYF
TRBJ2-3 TRBD2 . TRBV19 TGTGCCAGTAGTATCCTCGGGGGGGCCTCAGATACGCAGTATTTT CASSILGGASDTQYF
TRBJ1-2 . . TRBV10-3 TGTGCCATCAGTGAGTCGGAGCGACGCTACACCTTC CAISESERRYTF
TRBJ1-3 . . TRBV28 . CASSSSSSGNTIYF
TRBJ1-2 TRBD1 few TRBV19 TGTGCCAGTAGGGAGACCGGGACAGGGCCCTATGGCTACACCTTC CASRETGTGPYGYTF
TRBJ2-6 . . TRBV6-2/TRBV6-3 TGTGCCAGCAGTTACACAGCCTACTCTGGGGCCAACGTCCTGACTTTC CASSYTAYSGANVLTF
TRBJ1-1 . . TRBV25-1 TGTGCCAGCATCGGGACATCGTACGCTTTCTTT CASIGTSYAFF
TRBJ2-6 . . TRBV28 TGTGCCTCAGCATCAGGCTCTGGGGCCAACGTCCTGACTTTC CASASGSGANVLTF
TRBJ2-5 TRBD2 . TRBV10-2 TGCGCCAGCAGTAGCGGGACGAAACAAGAGACCCAGTACTTC CASSSGTKQETQYF
TRBJ1-1 . . TRBV29-1 TGCAGCGTTGAACAGCGAAACACTGAAGCTTTCTTT CSVEQRNTEAFF
TRBJ2-7 . . TRBV2 TGTGCCAGCAGCCGGGCCTACGAGCAGTACTTC CASSRAYEQYF
TRBJ2-3 TRBD2 . TRBV5-1 TGCGCCAGCAGCCCGGAGGGGCGGGGGTTTACAGATACGCAGTATTTT CASSPEGRGFTDTQYF
TRBJ1-4 TRBD1 . TRBV6-5 TGTGCCAGCAGTACGACAGGGGGCCCTAATGAAAAACTGTTTTTT CASSTTGGPNEKLFF
TRBJ1-6 . few TRBV12-5 TGTGCTAGTGGCCTCGAGGAGTGGACACCCCTCCACTTT CASGLEEWTPLHF
TRBJ2-7 . . TRBV28 TGTGCCAGCAAACGGACGGGAGAGACCTACGAGCAGTACTTC CASKRTGETYEQYF
TRBJ2-3 TRBD2 few TRBV5-6 TGTGCCAGCAGCCTCGCGGGAGCGCTTCTCACAGATACGCAGTATTTT CASSLAGALLTDTQYF